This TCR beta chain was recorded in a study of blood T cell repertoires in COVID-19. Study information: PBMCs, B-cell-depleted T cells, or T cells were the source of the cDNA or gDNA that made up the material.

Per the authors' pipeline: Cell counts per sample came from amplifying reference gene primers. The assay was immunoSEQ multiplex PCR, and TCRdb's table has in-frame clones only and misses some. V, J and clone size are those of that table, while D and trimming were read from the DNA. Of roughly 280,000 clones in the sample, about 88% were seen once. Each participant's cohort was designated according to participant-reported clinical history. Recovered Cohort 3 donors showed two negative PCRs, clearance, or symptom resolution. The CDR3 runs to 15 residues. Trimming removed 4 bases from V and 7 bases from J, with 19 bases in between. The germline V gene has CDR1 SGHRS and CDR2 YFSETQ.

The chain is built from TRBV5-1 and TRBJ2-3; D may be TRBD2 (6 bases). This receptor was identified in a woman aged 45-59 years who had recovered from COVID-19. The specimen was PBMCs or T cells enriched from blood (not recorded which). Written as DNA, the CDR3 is TGCGCCAGCAGCGCAACCGGGACTGGCGCAAATACGCAGTATTTT. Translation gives CASSATGTGANTQYF.